Shown below are 20 T cell receptor beta chains from a single sample sequenced in a study of T cells in Graves' hyperthyroidism and ophthalmopathy. Amplification of TCR beta CDR3 regions used RNA as the template. The HTBI primer set was used in a first-round RT-PCR of the TCR CDR3. Each CDR3 protein is one row after TCRdb ran MiXCR on the multiplex PCR reads. The data hold over 650,000 distinct CDR3 sequences, with 15% to 20% observed a single time. Sequenced: blood. These receptors were taken from a young man with Graves' hyperthyroidism.

This clonotype was counted at least ten times. The chain is built from TRBV28 and TRBJ2-3, with 10 bases that match TRBD2. The CDR3 sequence is 14 residues long. Looked up from germline, CDR1 is MDHEN and CDR2 is SYDVKM. V lost 7 bases and J lost 6; bases outside the gene matches: 7. In DNA form, the CDR3 reads TGTGCCAGCAACAGGGGACTAGCGTCTGATACGCAGTATTTT. It translates to CASNRGLASDTQYF.

This clonotype was seen many times. The rearrangement uses TRBV5-5 and TRBJ2-3; D gene ambiguous. The germline V and J ends were trimmed by 2 bases and 2 bases, with 6 bases remaining between them. From germline, CDR1 is SGHKS and CDR2 YYEKEE (reference sequence). The CDR3 length is 13 residues. CDR3 nucleotide sequence: TGTGCCAGCAGCTTCAGCGCCACAGATACGCAGTATTTT. Translating it yields CASSFSATDTQYF.

This clonotype was found many times. The germline gene is not matched at one end of the junction; a read error may be the cause. V usage is TRBV27 and J usage is TRBJ2-5; 8 bases map to TRBD1. This CDR3 has 14 residues. The germline gives CDR1 MNHEY, CDR2 SMNVEV (reference sequence). CDR3 coding DNA: TGTGCCGGCAGCACAGGACAGGGCCGAGAGACCCAGTACTTC. This codes for CAGSTGQGRETQYF.

This clonotype was observed a few times. This chain links TRBV12-5 with TRBJ2-3; the D call may be TRBD1 or TRBD2 (7 bases each). V dropped 6 bases and J dropped 6 bases, with 28 bases sitting between them. Germline V gene sequence: CDR1 LGHNT, CDR2 FRNRAP. This CDR3 has 18 amino acids. The CDR3 coding sequence is TGTGCTAGTGGACTCGGGAGGCTCTCGACAGGGAGTGGGGATACGCAGTATTTT. This translates into CASGLGRLSTGSGDTQYF. Based on the CDR3 plus reference TRBV12-5 and TRBJ2-3, the full variable domain is DARVTQTPRHKVTEMGQEVTMRCQPILGHNTVFWYRQTMMQGLELLAYFRNRAPLDDSGMPKDRFSAEMPDATLATLKIQPSEPRDSAVYFCASGLGRLSTGSGDTQYFGPGTRLTVL.

This clonotype appeared a few times. The V call is TRBV9, the J call TRBJ2-7; D gene unclear. V lost 0 bases and J 7 bases, leaving 17 bases between the germline ends. CDR1 SGDLS and CDR2 YYNGEE come from the germline V gene. The length of the CDR3 is 15 residues. In DNA form, the CDR3 reads TGTGCCAGCAGCGTAGGGGGAATTTCGTCGGGTGAGCAGTACTTC. It specifies CASSVGGISSGEQYF.

The rearrangement uses TRBV24-1 and TRBJ2-5, with 12 bases matching TRBD2. J gave up 5 bases and V 7 bases, and 7 bases lay outside the gene matches. The V gene's germline CDR1 is KGHDR and CDR2 SFDVKD. CDR3 length: 15 residues. The CDR3 bases are TGTGCCACCAGCCCCACTAGCGGGAGGTTGGAGACCCAGTACTTC. Residues: CATSPTSGRLETQYF.

This clonotype was counted at least ten times. The rearrangement uses TRBV7-8 and TRBJ2-7; D not resolved. Trimming took 2 bases from V and 0 from J, leaving 11 bases between them. Germline V gene data show CDR1 as SGHVS and CDR2 as FQNEAQ. The CDR3 has 15 amino acids. CDR3 DNA: TGTGCCAGCAGCTTAACGGACGGCAGCTCCTACGAGCAGTACTTC. It codes for CASSLTDGSSYEQYF.

This clonotype was observed many times. The chain has TRBV13 and TRBJ2-3; D may be TRBD2 (5 bases). The CDR3 is 13 amino acids. CDR1 PRHDT and CDR2 FYEKMQ come from the germline V gene (reference sequence). Trimming shortened V by 8 bases and J by 5 bases, and 14 bases separated the two germline ends. CDR3 coding DNA: TGTGCCAGCGAGAATAGCGTGTTAGATACGCAGTATTTT. Amino acid sequence: CASENSVLDTQYF.

This clonotype was seen only a few times. The genes are TRBV27 and TRBJ1-5, with 8 bases fitting TRBD1. Trimming removed 7 bases from V and 0 bases from J; junction bases left unmatched: 8. Germline CDR1 is MNHEY and CDR2 is SMNVEV (reference sequence). The CDR3 is 16 residues long. CDR3 coding DNA: TGTGCCAGCATCCGGGACAGGACTCATAGCAATCAGCCCCAGCATTTT. This sequence encodes CASIRDRTHSNQPQHF.

This clonotype was detected only a few times. The chain has TRBV28 and TRBJ1-3; TRBD1 is a possible D gene (5 bases). The CDR3 extends over 17 amino acids. V was pared by 0 bases and J by 0 bases, with 12 bases between. Germline values: CDR1 MDHEN, CDR2 SYDVKM. The CDR3 loop is CASSLWGTVYSGNTIYF. CDR3 DNA sequence: TGTGCCAGCAGTTTATGGGGGACGGTATACTCTGGAAACACCATATATTTT. Full variable domain (remainder filled in from reference TRBV28 and TRBJ1-3): DVKVTQSSRYLVKRTGEKVFLECVQDMDHENMFWYRQDPGLGLRLIYFSYDVKMKEKGDIPEGYSVSREKKERFSLILESASTNQTSMYLCASSLWGTVYSGNTIYFGEGSWLTVV.

This clonotype occurred a few times. The rearrangement joins TRBV20-1 to TRBJ1-4; TRBD1 is a possible D gene (5 bases). Trimming took 4 bases from V and 3 from J, leaving 9 bases between them. Looked up from germline, CDR1 is DFQATT and CDR2 is SNEGSKA (reference sequence). The CDR3 loop spans 13 amino acids. CDR3 coding DNA: TGCAGTGCTAAGGGAGGGGCTAATGAAAAACTGTTTTTT. The encoded protein is CSAKGGANEKLFF.

The chain has TRBV7-9 and TRBJ2-7; 9 bases are shared with TRBD1. The trim removed 7 bases at V and 6 bases at J, leaving 10 bases unmatched. This CDR3 comprises 14 residues. The germline CDR1 and CDR2 sequences are SEHNR and FQNEAQ (reference sequence). CDR3 amino acids: CASNLGTGSSEQYF. The CDR3 region has the DNA TGTGCCAGCAACCTCGGGACAGGGTCTTCCGAGCAGTACTTC.

About this clonotype: One junction end does not reproduce the germline sequence, and a read error may be involved. The V and J genes are TRBV4-1 and TRBJ2-7; possible D gene TRBD1, 5 bases. Per the germline V gene, CDR1 is MGHRA and CDR2 is YSYEKL. The CDR3 loop spans 15 amino acids. CDR3 region: CASSPQTQGSYEQYF. CDR3 nucleotide sequence: TGTGCCAGCAGCCCTCAAACCCAGGGTAGCTACGAGCAGTACTTC.

There are a few counts of this clonotype. V and J are TRBV4-3 and TRBJ1-5; D is unresolved. This CDR3 comprises 15 residues. Germline V gene lookup returns CDR1 LGHNA and CDR2 YSLEER. The V end lost 0 bases, the J end lost 2 bases, and 8 bases lay between the germline ends. The CDR3 DNA reads as TGCGCCAGCAGCCAAGAAAGGGCGGGCAATCAGCCCCAGCATTTT. Protein product: CASSQERAGNQPQHF.

This clonotype was recorded at least ten times. V gene TRBV28 combines with J gene TRBJ1-1, with 7 bases identical to TRBD1. The J segment lost 1 base and the V segment lost 6 bases, leaving 14 bases of the junction unmatched. The germline gives CDR1 MDHEN, CDR2 SYDVKM. The CDR3 consists of 17 residues. CDR3 coding DNA: TGTGCCAGCAGCCTGTACTATTCAGGGGGACCGAACACTGAAGCTTTCTTT. It codes for CASSLYYSGGPNTEAFF.

This clonotype was counted ten times or more. This sequence joins TRBV28 and TRBJ2-5; D possibly uses TRBD1 or TRBD2 (5 bases each). The V end was cut by 8 bases, the J end by 6 bases, with 16 bases between. CDR3 length: 13 residues. Per the germline V gene, CDR1 is MDHEN and CDR2 is SYDVKM. In DNA, the CDR3 is TGTGCCAGCGCCGGGGTGGGGCGAAAGACCCAGTACTTC. Protein product: CASAGVGRKTQYF.

CDR3 DNA: TGCAGCGTTGAGGACAGCCGCTATGGCTACACCTTC. Translated, it gives CSVEDSRYGYTF. The chain couples TRBV29-1 to TRBJ1-2; maybe TRBD1 (6 bases). This CDR3 is 12 amino acids long. Germline CDR1 reads SQVTM; CDR2 reads ANQGSEA. V was pared by 3 bases and J by 4 bases, with 9 bases between.

This clonotype showed up just a few times. V gene TRBV28 combines with J gene TRBJ1-6, with D maybe TRBD1 (5 bases). Trimming took 7 bases from V and 7 from J, leaving 17 bases between them. This CDR3 has 15 residues. The germline V gene encodes CDR1 MDHEN and CDR2 SYDVKM. CDR3 coding DNA: TGTGCCAGCATTCAATCCGGGACCCTAAATTCACCCCTCCACTTT. The encoded protein is CASIQSGTLNSPLHF.

The V and J genes are TRBV19 and TRBJ2-3; TRBD1 aligns across 11 bases. This CDR3 is built from 17 residues. V lost 3 bases to trimming and J lost 0 bases; unmatched junction nucleotides: 5. In germline, CDR1 is LNHDA, CDR2 SQIVND (reference sequence). Written as DNA, the CDR3 is TGTGCCAGTAGTATTAGCGGACAGGGGGCTAGCACAGATACGCAGTATTTT. The encoded protein is CASSISGQGASTDTQYF.

This clonotype was found many times. The V gene is TRBV5-1, the J gene TRBJ2-1; tentatively, D is TRBD2 (6 bases). Per germline, CDR1 SGHRS and CDR2 YFSETQ. The CDR3 has 16 residues. The ends were cut back, 0 bases at V and 8 bases at J, with 18 bases in the middle. The CDR3 protein is CASSLGGTVGVDEQFF. CDR3 in DNA: TGCGCCAGCAGCTTGGGCGGGACCGTGGGGGTCGATGAGCAGTTCTTC.